This section outlines one TCR beta chain sequence together with its context. The record originates from a study of control samples from healthy donors and cancer patients. After removal of 8 bases from V and 3 bases from J, the junction contained 4 bases not matched to a gene. Germline V CDR1 and CDR2: LNHNV, YYDKDF (reference sequence). This CDR3 is built from 13 residues. Using immunoSEQ multiplex PCR, the repertoire was profiled, and TCRdb retains in-frame clones only, with some absent. The sample holds roughly 88,000 clones, around 81% seen once. Input material: blood. The V and J genes are TRBV15 and TRBJ1-5, with 7 bases identical to TRBD1. This receptor was obtained from a man under 40 in good health. For the CDR3, the DNA is TGTGCCACCCAGGGACAGCTCAATCAGCCCCAGCATTTT. Residues: CATQGQLNQPQHF.